This T cell receptor beta chain is drawn from a study of blood T cell repertoires in COVID-19. Whole-study context: Samples taken during acute and convalescent COVID-19 were collected in the United States, Italy and Spain.

The germline V gene encodes CDR1 SNHLY and CDR2 FYNNEI. The CDR3 is made up of 15 amino acids. V dropped 2 bases and J dropped 2 bases, with 13 bases sitting between them. Repertoires were generated with immunoSEQ multiplex PCR, while TCRdb's copy carries only in-frame clones and drops some. The sample records 300,000 to 400,000 clones, roughly nine tenths being singletons. In terms of age and location, participants ranged from roughly 18 to 89 years and lived in approximately 26 US areas. Membership in each cohort depended on participant-reported clinical history. The chain recombines TRBV2 with TRBJ2-7; TRBD2 might be the D (5 bases). This sequence originates from a man aged 18 to 30 who had recovered from COVID-19. The sequenced material came from PBMCs or T cells enriched from blood (not recorded which). The CDR3 coding sequence is TGTGCCAGCAGTGAACAAAGCGGTGCAGCCTACGAGCAGTACTTC. Amino acid sequence: CASSEQSGAAYEQYF. Using reference TRBV2 and TRBJ2-7 for the parts outside the CDR3, the full variable domain is EPEVTQTPSHQVTQMGQEVILRCVPISNHLYFYWYRQILGQKVEFLVSFYNNEISEKSEIFDDQFSVERPDGSNFTLKIRSTKLEDSAMYFCASSEQSGAAYEQYFGPGTRLTVT.